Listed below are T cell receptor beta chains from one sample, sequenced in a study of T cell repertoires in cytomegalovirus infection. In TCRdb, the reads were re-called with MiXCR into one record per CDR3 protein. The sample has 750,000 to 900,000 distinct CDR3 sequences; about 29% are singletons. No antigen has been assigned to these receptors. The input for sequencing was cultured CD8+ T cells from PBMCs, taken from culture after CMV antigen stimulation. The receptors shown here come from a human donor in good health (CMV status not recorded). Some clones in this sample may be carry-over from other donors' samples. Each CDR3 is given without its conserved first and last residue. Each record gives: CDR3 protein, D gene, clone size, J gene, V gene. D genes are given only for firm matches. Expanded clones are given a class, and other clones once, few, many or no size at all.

ASSPLGRGPAPPYEQY | NA | few | TRBJ2-7 | TRBV19
SVGGPAIYEQY | NA | few | TRBJ2-7 | TRBV29-1
ASSLAGLYEQY | NA | few | TRBJ2-7 | TRBV7-9
ATSTTALTGELF | NA | NA | TRBJ2-2 | TRBV15
ASSLEQGALTGELF | TRBD1 | NA | TRBJ2-2 | TRBV4-1
ASSSSKYNYGYT | NA | few | TRBJ1-2 | TRBV5-1
ASSQVGLAGGLYNEQF | TRBD2 | NA | TRBJ2-1 | TRBV4-1
ARKWHALQETQY | NA | NA | TRBJ2-5 | TRBV19
ASSLSWGYANTGELF | NA | few | TRBJ2-2 | TRBV27
ASSPPGLFEQY | NA | few | TRBJ2-7 | TRBV18
ASSDPGRGEPYEQY | TRBD2 | NA | TRBJ2-7 | TRBV4-1
ASSVVRVDGYT | NA | NA | TRBJ1-2 | TRBV7-6
ASSKIYGEKYSNQPQH | NA | few | TRBJ1-5 | TRBV19
ASSLAQLAGKETQY | TRBD2 | many | TRBJ2-5 | TRBV7-9
ASSQESARGLDNEQF | TRBD2 | few | TRBJ2-1 | TRBV4-1
ASTTGTDVSAGYGYT | TRBD1 | few | TRBJ1-2 | TRBV6-6
ASSSWTGRNTEAF | TRBD1 | few | TRBJ1-1 | TRBV6-5
ASSFADNWNEQF | NA | NA | TRBJ2-1 | TRBV5-4
SVEDNTPYGYT | NA | NA | TRBJ1-2 | TRBV29-1
ASTPIRAGG | NA | few | TRBJ1-1 | TRBV7-6
ASRGQYSNQPQH | NA | NA | TRBJ1-5 | TRBV6-2/TRBV6-3
ASSPSPAYEQY | NA | many | TRBJ2-7 | TRBV7-2
ASKGGEGEKLF | NA | NA | TRBJ1-4 | TRBV9
ASSLGSIYEQY | NA | once | TRBJ2-7 | TRBV5-6
ASSEPEGAGEKLF | NA | NA | TRBJ1-4 | TRBV6-1
ASSFAIGQTYEQY | NA | NA | TRBJ2-7 | TRBV7-8
ASSRGLARGGETQY | TRBD2 | many | TRBJ2-5 | TRBV27
ATSRDRLMNTEAF | NA | few | TRBJ1-1 | TRBV15
ASSQVAWPFYGYT | NA | NA | TRBJ1-2 | TRBV14
ASFREPVDYT | NA | NA | TRBJ1-2 | TRBV12-3/TRBV12-4
ASSAGTTYGYT | NA | NA | TRBJ1-2 | TRBV5-1
ASSSRPRDRDRNEQF | TRBD1 | NA | TRBJ2-1 | TRBV7-6
SVTGGHGEQF | NA | many | TRBJ2-1 | TRBV29-1
ASGRTGEAGANVLT | TRBD1 | few | TRBJ2-6 | TRBV5-4
ASSRLGGTYNEQF | TRBD2 | NA | TRBJ2-1 | TRBV5-1
ASSLRGLAGRVDTQY | TRBD2 | NA | TRBJ2-3 | TRBV27
ASHQGTEAF | NA | few | TRBJ1-1 | TRBV27
ASSQETGGGYT | TRBD1 | few | TRBJ1-2 | TRBV4-2
ASIDRTGTGELF | NA | few | TRBJ2-2 | TRBV28
ASSTDTDQPQH | NA | NA | TRBJ1-5 | TRBV5-5
ASNYGKTQY | NA | NA | TRBJ2-5 | TRBV6-6
ASNQGVVDTQY | TRBD1 | few | TRBJ2-3 | TRBV19
ASSPASGGAFWELF | TRBD2 | NA | TRBJ2-2 | TRBV7-6
ATTARGDSGNTIY | NA | NA | TRBJ1-3 | TRBV7-8
ASSQDGGARNTGELF | NA | NA | TRBJ2-2 | TRBV4-1
ASINKGTYNEQF | NA | NA | TRBJ2-1 | TRBV2
ASSRYTGFQETQY | NA | many | TRBJ2-5 | TRBV4-3
ASSPPGRGITDTQY | TRBD2 | few | TRBJ2-3 | TRBV12-3/TRBV12-4
ASSAWDTSYEQY | NA | NA | TRBJ2-7 | TRBV5-1
ASSSGPPLEQY | NA | NA | TRBJ2-7 | TRBV11-2
ASRDRDVDGYT | TRBD1 | few | TRBJ1-2 | TRBV7-9
ASSLGVAIERSSYNEQF | NA | NA | TRBJ2-1 | TRBV7-2
ASSFQAYGGYT | NA | many | TRBJ1-2 | TRBV12-3/TRBV12-4